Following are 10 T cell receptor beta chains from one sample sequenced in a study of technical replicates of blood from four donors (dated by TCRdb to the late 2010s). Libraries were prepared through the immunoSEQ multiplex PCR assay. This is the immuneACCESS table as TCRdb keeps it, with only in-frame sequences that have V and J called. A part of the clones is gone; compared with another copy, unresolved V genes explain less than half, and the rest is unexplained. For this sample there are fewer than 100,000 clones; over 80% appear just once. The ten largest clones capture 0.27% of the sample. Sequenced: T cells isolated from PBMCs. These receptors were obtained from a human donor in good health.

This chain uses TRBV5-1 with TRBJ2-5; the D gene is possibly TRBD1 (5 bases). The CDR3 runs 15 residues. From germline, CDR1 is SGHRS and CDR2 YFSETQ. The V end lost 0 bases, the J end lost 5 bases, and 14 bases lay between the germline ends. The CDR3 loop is CASSLVAGFAETQYF. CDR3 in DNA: TGCGCCAGCAGCTTGGTGGCAGGGTTTGCGGAGACCCAGTACTTC.

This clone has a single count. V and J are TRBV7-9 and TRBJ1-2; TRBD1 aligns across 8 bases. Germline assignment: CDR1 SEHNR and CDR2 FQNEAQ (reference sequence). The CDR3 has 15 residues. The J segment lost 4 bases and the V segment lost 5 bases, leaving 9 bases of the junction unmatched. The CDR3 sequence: CASSPRTGYTYGYTF. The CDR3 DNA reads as TGTGCCAGCAGCCCGCGGACAGGGTATACCTATGGCTACACCTTC.

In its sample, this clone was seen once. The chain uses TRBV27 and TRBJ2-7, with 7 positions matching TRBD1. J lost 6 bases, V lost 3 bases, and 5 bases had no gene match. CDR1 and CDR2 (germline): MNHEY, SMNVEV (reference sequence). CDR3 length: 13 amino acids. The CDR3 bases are TGTGCCAGCAGTTTTGACAGGGCAAGCGAGCAGTACTTC. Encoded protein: CASSFDRASEQYF.

The CDR3 spells CASSWAVRGSNTEAFF. In DNA, the CDR3 is TGTGCCAGCAGTTGGGCCGTCAGGGGATCGAACACTGAAGCTTTCTTT. V usage is TRBV28 and J usage is TRBJ1-1, with a possible D match to TRBD1 (6 bases). V lost 4 bases and J 1 base, leaving 16 bases between the germline ends. Germline values: CDR1 MDHEN, CDR2 SYDVKM. The CDR3 spans 16 residues. The full variable domain, rest sourced from reference TRBV28 and TRBJ1-1, is DVKVTQSSRYLVKRTGEKVFLECVQDMDHENMFWYRQDPGLGLRLIYFSYDVKMKEKGDIPEGYSVSREKKERFSLILESASTNQTSMYLCASSWAVRGSNTEAFFGQGTRLTVV.

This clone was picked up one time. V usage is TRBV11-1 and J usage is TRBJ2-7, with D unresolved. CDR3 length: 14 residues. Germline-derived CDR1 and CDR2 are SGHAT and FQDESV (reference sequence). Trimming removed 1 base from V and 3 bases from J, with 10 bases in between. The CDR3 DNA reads TGTGCCAGCAGCTTAGGCCCTAGTCGCTACGAGCAGTACTTC. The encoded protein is CASSLGPSRYEQYF.

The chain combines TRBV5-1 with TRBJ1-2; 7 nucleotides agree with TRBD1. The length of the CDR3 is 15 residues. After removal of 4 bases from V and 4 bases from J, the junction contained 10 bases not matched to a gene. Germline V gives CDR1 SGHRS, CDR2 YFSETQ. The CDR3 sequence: CASSRDSGTLYGYTF. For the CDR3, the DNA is TGCGCCAGCAGCCGGGACAGCGGAACTCTCTATGGCTACACCTTC.

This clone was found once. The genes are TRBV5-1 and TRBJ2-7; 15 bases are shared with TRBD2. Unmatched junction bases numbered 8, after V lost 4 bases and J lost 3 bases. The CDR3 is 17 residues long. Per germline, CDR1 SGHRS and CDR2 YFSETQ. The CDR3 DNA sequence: TGCGCCAGCAGCCCGGGACTAGCGGGAGGTAGCTACTACGAGCAGTACTTC. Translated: CASSPGLAGGSYYEQYF.

In DNA form, the CDR3 reads TGCAGCGTTGATGGGTGGGCTAGCGGAGGGATCCGAGAGACCCAGTACTTC. Translation: CSVDGWASGGIRETQYF. This chain uses TRBV29-1 with TRBJ2-5, with 7 bases that match TRBD2. CDR3 length equals 17 residues. V was pared by 3 bases and J by 4 bases, with 17 bases of the junction left unmatched. Germline V CDR1 and CDR2: SQVTM, ANQGSEA.

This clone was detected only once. CDR3: CASSQDGLATDTQYF. The DNA of the CDR3 is TGTGCCAGCAGCCAAGATGGACTAGCGACAGATACGCAGTATTTT. The chain uses TRBV4-2 and TRBJ2-3; 9 bases are shared with TRBD2. The germline V gene encodes CDR1 LGHNA and CDR2 YNFKEQ. V lost 0 bases to trimming and J lost 3 bases; unmatched junction nucleotides: 1. The CDR3 runs to 15 residues.

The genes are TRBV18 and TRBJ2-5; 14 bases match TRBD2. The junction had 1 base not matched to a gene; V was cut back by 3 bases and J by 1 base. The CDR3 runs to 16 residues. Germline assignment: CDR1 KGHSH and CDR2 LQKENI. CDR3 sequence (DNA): TGTGCCAGCTCACCGACTAGCGGGGGGGGCCAAGAGACCCAGTACTTC. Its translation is CASSPTSGGGQETQYF.